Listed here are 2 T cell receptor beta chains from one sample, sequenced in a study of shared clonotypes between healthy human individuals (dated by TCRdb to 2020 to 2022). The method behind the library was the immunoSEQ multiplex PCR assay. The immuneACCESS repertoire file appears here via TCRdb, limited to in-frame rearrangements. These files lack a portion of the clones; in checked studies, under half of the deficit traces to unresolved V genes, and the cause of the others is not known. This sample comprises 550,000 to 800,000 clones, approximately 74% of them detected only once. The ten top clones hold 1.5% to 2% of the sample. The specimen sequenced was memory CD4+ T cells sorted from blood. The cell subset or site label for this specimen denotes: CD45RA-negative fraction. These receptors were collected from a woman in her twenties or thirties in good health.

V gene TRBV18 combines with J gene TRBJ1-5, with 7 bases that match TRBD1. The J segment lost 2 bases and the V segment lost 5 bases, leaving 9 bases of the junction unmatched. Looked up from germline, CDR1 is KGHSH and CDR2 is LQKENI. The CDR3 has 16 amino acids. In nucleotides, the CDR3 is TGTGCCAGCTCAGTGAAGGGGGCGCAGGGCAATCAGCCCCAGCATTTT. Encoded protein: CASSVKGAQGNQPQHF.

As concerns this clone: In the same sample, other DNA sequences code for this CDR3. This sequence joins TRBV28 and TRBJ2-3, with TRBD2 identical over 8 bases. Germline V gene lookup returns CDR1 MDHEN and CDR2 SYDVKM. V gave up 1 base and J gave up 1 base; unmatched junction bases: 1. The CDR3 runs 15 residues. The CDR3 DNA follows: TGTGCCAGCAGTTTATCGGGGGGGGGCACAGATACGCAGTATTTT. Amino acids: CASSLSGGGTDTQYF.